Below are 27 T cell receptor beta chains sequenced from a single sample in a study of T cells after yellow fever vaccination. TCRdb used MiXCR to reprocess the 5' RACE reads, holding one entry per CDR3 protein. This table holds roughly 45,000 distinct CDR3 sequences, under 8% found once. Specimen: CD8+ T cells not binding an NS4B(214-222) dextramer, sorted from PBMCs, collected 45 days after the yellow fever booster vaccination. These receptor sequences come from a man younger than 40 who received the YFV17D yellow fever vaccine.

This clonotype was seen repeatedly, ten times or more. Written as DNA, the CDR3 is TGCAGTGCTGCGCCACAGGGTATAGTCCCCCTCCACTTT. This gives the protein CSAAPQGIVPLHF. The rearrangement links TRBV20-1 to TRBJ1-6; D possibly corresponds to TRBD1 (6 bases). V lost 5 bases, J lost 13 bases, and 18 bases lay in between. The CDR3 is 13 amino acids. The germline CDR1 and CDR2 sequences are DFQATT and SNEGSKA (reference sequence).

This clonotype was observed many times. V and J are TRBV27 and TRBJ1-2, with no clear D. CDR3 length equals 16 residues. From germline, CDR1 is MNHEY and CDR2 SMNVEV (reference sequence). V lost 5 bases and J lost 0, with 16 bases in between. In DNA form, the CDR3 reads TGTGCCAGCAGTCCCAGCGGGTACAGTCCTAACTATGGCTACACCTTC. Its protein is CASSPSGYSPNYGYTF.

This clonotype occurred many times. This chain joins TRBV28 and TRBJ2-1, with 7 bases lining up with TRBD2. Trimming at V came to 5 bases and at J to 13 bases, leaving 11 bases not matched to a gene. This CDR3 has 13 amino acids. Germline V lookup: CDR1 MDHEN, CDR2 SYDVKM. The CDR3 DNA reads as TGTGCCAGCAGTCCTGGACTAGTTGGGGACCAGTTCTTC. Translating it yields CASSPGLVGDQFF.

This clonotype was counted ten times or more. This chain joins TRBV7-9 and TRBJ2-7; 9 positions match TRBD2. The CDR3 is 16 residues long. Trimming at V came to 1 base and at J to 5 bases, leaving 9 bases not matched to a gene. The V gene's germline CDR1 is SEHNR and CDR2 FQNEAQ (reference sequence). The CDR3 reads CASSLVIAGASHEQYF. For the CDR3, the DNA is TGTGCCAGCAGCTTAGTAATAGCGGGAGCTTCCCACGAGCAGTACTTC.

This clonotype was counted ten times or more. The V and J genes are TRBV12-3 or TRBV12-4 and TRBJ1-5; 8 bases map to TRBD1. This CDR3 has 14 residues. Trimming cost V 3 bases and J 3 bases; bases outside gene matches: 1. CDR3 protein: CASSLGQVNQPQHF. CDR3 in DNA: TGTGCCAGCAGTTTGGGACAGGTCAATCAGCCCCAGCATTTT.

This clonotype was counted many times. V and J are TRBV25-1 and TRBJ1-5; perhaps TRBD1 as D (5 bases). Germline CDR1 and CDR2: MGHDK and SYGVNS. The CDR3 runs 14 residues. Trimming left V 3 bases short and J 5 bases short, with 11 bases between. The CDR3 is CASSDGALYQPQHF. The CDR3 DNA reads as TGTGCCAGCAGTGACGGGGCCCTTTATCAGCCCCAGCATTTT.

To note about this clonotype: This may be a read error: a much more frequent sequence differs by one nucleotide. This chain uses TRBV29-1 with TRBJ2-5; D is uncertain. Germline CDR1 is SQVTM and CDR2 is ANQGSEA. The CDR3 length is 11 residues. The CDR3 DNA is TGCGGCGTTGGTACAACGGGGACCCAGTACTTC. Amino acid sequence: CGVGTTGTQYF.

This clonotype was counted many times. The chain is built from TRBV29-1 and TRBJ2-7, with D unclear. The CDR3 contains 12 residues. The V gene lost 0 bases and the J gene lost 3 bases, with 6 bases spanning the gap. In germline, CDR1 is SQVTM, CDR2 ANQGSEA. The CDR3 DNA reads TGCAGCGTTGAAGAAGGTAGCTACGAGCAGTACTTC. It encodes CSVEEGSYEQYF.

Of note for this clonotype: A single base separates this from a much larger clone, so it may be a read error. This chain joins TRBV6-1 and TRBJ1-1; tentatively, D is TRBD1 (6 bases). The CDR3 totals 14 residues. In germline, CDR1 is MNHNS, CDR2 SASEGT. The CDR3 region is CASSAGPGHTAAFF. CDR3 DNA sequence: TGTGCCAGCAGTGCGGGACCGGGACACACTGCAGCTTTCTTT.

Notes on this clonotype: A much larger clone is a single base away; this may be a read error. The DNA for the CDR3 is TGTGCCAGCAGCTTTGGCGCGGATACGCGGTATTTT. Protein sequence: CASSFGADTRYF. This chain links TRBV11-2 with TRBJ2-3; D uncertain. Germline CDR1 reads SGHAT; CDR2 reads FQNNGV. There are 12 residues in the CDR3.

This chain connects TRBV20-1 to TRBJ2-1; 10 nucleotides align to TRBD2. The V and J ends lost 5 bases and 9 bases, in that order; junction bases with no gene match: 16. Germline V gene data show CDR1 as DFQATT and CDR2 as SNEGSKA (reference sequence). This CDR3 contains 16 residues. The chain's CDR3 is CSASQGVGTSVPEQFF. DNA for the CDR3: TGCAGTGCTTCCCAAGGAGTCGGGACTAGCGTTCCTGAGCAGTTCTTC.

This clonotype has ten or more counts. The chain carries TRBV6-1 and TRBJ2-7; D gene uncertain. V lost 10 bases to trimming and J lost 0 bases, with 19 bases between them. CDR1 and CDR2 from the germline V gene are MNHNS and SASEGT. CDR3 length: 15 amino acids. CDR3 sequence (DNA): TGTGCCACCACCCTGGACCTCCTGAGCTCCTACGAGCAGTACTTC. Translated: CATTLDLLSSYEQYF.

At least ten counts were recorded for this clonotype. The CDR3 protein is CASSPRSGSGQETQYF. CDR3 in DNA: TGTGCCAGCAGCCCAAGGAGCGGGAGTGGCCAAGAGACCCAGTACTTC. The chain links TRBV7-9 to TRBJ2-5; 8 bases line up with TRBD2. This CDR3 region has 16 residues. J was trimmed by 1 base and V by 5 bases; bases with no gene match: 9. Germline V lookup: CDR1 SEHNR, CDR2 FQNEAQ (reference sequence).

CDR3 sequence reads: CASIQPGLAGEWDEQFF. The CDR3 DNA is TGTGCCAGCATCCAACCCGGACTAGCGGGGGAATGGGATGAGCAGTTCTTC. J is TRBJ2-1 and V is TRBV12-3 or TRBV12-4; 13 bases are a match to TRBD2. Unmatched junction bases numbered 14, after V lost 7 bases and J lost 8 bases. This CDR3 is built from 17 residues.

This clonotype occurred many times. The chain uses TRBV19 and TRBJ2-5; D gene uncertain. Deletions cut 3 bases from V and 0 bases from J, with 8 bases between. CDR1 is LNHDA, CDR2 SQIVND, per germline (reference sequence). This CDR3 spans 14 amino acids. The CDR3 coding sequence is TGTGCCAGTAGTATTCAAGCGTACCAAGAGACCCAGTACTTC. Its translation: CASSIQAYQETQYF.

This clonotype showed up many times. This chain joins TRBV11-1 and TRBJ2-5; D call uncertain. CDR3 length: 15 residues. The germline gives CDR1 SGHAT, CDR2 FQDESV (reference sequence). V dropped 7 bases and J dropped 4 bases, with 19 bases sitting between them. CDR3: CASTPRVVAGETQYF. The CDR3 nucleotides are TGTGCCAGCACCCCCCGAGTGGTGGCCGGAGAGACCCAGTACTTC.

The sample holds many counts of this clonotype. The rearrangement links TRBV12-3 or TRBV12-4 to TRBJ2-5, with TRBD1 as a possible D gene (5 bases). The CDR3 is 14 residues long. Trimming cost V 7 bases and J 0 bases, with 12 bases left between them. This CDR3 reads CASTKGSYQETQYF. In nucleotides, the CDR3 is TGTGCCAGCACCAAGGGGTCGTACCAAGAGACCCAGTACTTC.

This clonotype was recorded many times. The V call is TRBV11-2, the J call TRBJ2-3, with TRBD1 as a possible D gene (5 bases). This CDR3 is built from 13 residues. Trimming took off 8 bases at V and 2 bases at J, with 11 bases between the two ends. The germline V gene has CDR1 SGHAT and CDR2 FQNNGV. CDR3 residues: CASGAFPTDTQYF. CDR3 in DNA: TGTGCCAGCGGGGCCTTCCCCACAGATACGCAGTATTTT. The variable domain in full, with the rest retrieved from reference TRBV11-2 and TRBJ2-3, is EAGVAQSPRYKIIEKRQSVAFWCNPISGHATLYWYQQILGQGPKLLIQFQNNGVVDDSQLPKDRFSAERLKGVDSTLKIQPAKLEDSAVYLCASGAFPTDTQYFGPGTRLTVL.

A remark on this clonotype: A single base separates this from a much larger clone, so it may be a read error. The chain uses TRBV25-1 and TRBJ2-3, with D possibly TRBD2 on 5 matching bases. The CDR3 loop spans 10 amino acids. Germline V gives CDR1 MGHDK, CDR2 SYGVNS. The DNA for the CDR3 is TGTGTCAGCAGTGCGGGTTCGCAGTATTTT. It encodes CVSSAGSQYF.

V and J are TRBV27 and TRBJ2-7; 11 bases fit TRBD1. This CDR3 contains 14 residues. Germline-derived CDR1 and CDR2 are MNHEY and SMNVEV (reference sequence). The V segment lost 6 bases and the J segment 6 bases; nucleotides outside the gene matches: 7. CDR3 region: CASRPGTGGFEQYF. CDR3 nucleotides: TGTGCCAGCAGACCCGGGACAGGGGGTTTCGAGCAGTACTTC.

This clonotype was recorded a few times. The chain uses TRBV3-1 and TRBJ2-3, with TRBD2 matching over 11 bases. CDR1 LGHDT and CDR2 YNNKEL come from the germline V gene (reference sequence). The length of the CDR3 is 17 residues. The J segment lost 6 bases and the V segment lost 5 bases, leaving 13 bases of the junction unmatched. CDR3 sequence: CASSNLMLAGGVDTQYF. CDR3 nucleotide sequence: TGTGCCAGCAGCAACTTAATGCTAGCGGGAGGCGTGGATACGCAGTATTTT.

This clonotype was detected many times. This CDR3 reads CASSQTGGYGSYNEQFF. The CDR3 DNA sequence: TGCGCCAGCAGCCAAACAGGGGGCTACGGTTCCTACAATGAGCAGTTCTTC. The J gene is TRBJ2-1, the V gene TRBV4-3; 9 bases fit TRBD1. The germline gives CDR1 LGHNA, CDR2 YSLEER. The CDR3 length is 17 residues. V trimming: 2 bases; J trimming: 1 base; junction bases outside the gene matches: 6.

Many counts were recorded for this clonotype. J is TRBJ2-2 and V is TRBV14; TRBD1 agrees at 7 bases. CDR3 length: 14 amino acids. V shed 1 base and J 6 bases; nucleotides not matched to a gene: 2. Germline V gene data show CDR1 as SGHDN and CDR2 as FVKESK. CDR3: CASSQGQGSGELFF. The CDR3 nucleotides are TGTGCCAGCAGCCAAGGACAGGGCTCCGGGGAGCTGTTTTTT.

In this sample, this clonotype turned up a few times. This sequence joins TRBV3-1 and TRBJ1-2; TRBD1 aligns across 7 bases. The J segment lost 6 bases and the V segment lost 6 bases, leaving 16 bases of the junction unmatched. Germline CDR1 and CDR2: LGHDT and YNNKEL (reference sequence). The CDR3 consists of 16 residues. CDR3 in DNA: TGTGCCAGCAGGGGGGAGCTGACAGGGCTGCAGGATGGCTACACCTTC. This codes for CASRGELTGLQDGYTF.

This clonotype was seen at least ten times. This sequence joins TRBV11-2 and TRBJ2-5, with 16 bases aligning to TRBD2. Germline loops: CDR1 SGHAT, CDR2 FQNNGV. CDR3 length: 17 residues. The V gene end was trimmed by 4 bases and the J gene end by 4 bases; junction bases not matched to a gene: 6. The CDR3 protein is CASSWGLAGGEGETQYF. The CDR3 nucleotides are TGTGCCAGCAGCTGGGGACTAGCGGGAGGGGAGGGAGAGACCCAGTACTTC.

On this clonotype: At one end, the junction sequence differs from germline, possibly due to a read error. The CDR3 sequence: CAISLARDGDYEQYF. DNA for the CDR3: TGCGCCATCAGCTTGGCCCGGGACGGAGACTACGAGCAGTACTTC. The chain links TRBV5-1 to TRBJ2-7; possibly TRBD1 or TRBD2 for D (5 bases each). CDR3 length equals 15 residues. Looked up from germline, CDR1 is SGHRS and CDR2 is YFSETQ.

This clonotype was picked up a small number of times. J is TRBJ2-2 and V is TRBV4-3; 8 bases agree with TRBD2. Per germline, CDR1 LGHNA and CDR2 YSLEER. Trimming removed 4 bases from V and 0 bases from J; junction bases left unmatched: 7. This CDR3 spans 17 amino acids. CDR3 amino acids: CASSLHPGLANTGELFF. The CDR3 nucleotides read TGCGCCAGCAGCCTACATCCGGGACTAGCGAACACCGGGGAGCTGTTTTTT.